These T cell receptor beta chains were read from a single sample in a study of T-cell reconstitution after alpha-beta-depleted transplantation in children. MiXCR was run by TCRdb on the PCR reads, yielding one entry per CDR3 protein. Of about 500,000 distinct CDR3 sequences in the sample, 30% to 35% are singletons; the top ten hold more than 2%. The material was PBMCs from the stem cell graft donor, obtained from the stem cell graft. Source of these receptors: a human donor who donated a stem cell graft to a child with aplastic anemia. Each CDR3 is given with its conserved first and last residue. The order of the fields is D gene, V gene, J gene, CDR3 length, clone size, CDR3 DNA, CDR3 protein. A D gene is named only where the DNA matches it firmly. A row's size may be missing; if present it is once, few, many or a size class.

d_call: TRBD1; v_call: TRBV12-3/TRBV12-4; j_call: TRBJ1-3; cdr3_length: 16; clone_size: -; cdr3_nt: TGTGCCAGCAGCACGGGACAGGATTTTTCCGGAAACACCATATATTTT; cdr3_aa: CASSTGQDFSGNTIYF
d_call: -; v_call: TRBV7-9; j_call: TRBJ1-6; cdr3_length: 15; clone_size: few; cdr3_nt: TGTGCCAGCAGCGACATACAGGGTCGTGGATCACCCCTCCACTTT; cdr3_aa: CASSDIQGRGSPLHF
d_call: -; v_call: TRBV20-1; j_call: TRBJ2-2; cdr3_length: 16; clone_size: -; cdr3_nt: TGCAGTGCTAGAGCGGGAACAGCACCGAACACCGGGGAGCTGTTTTTT; cdr3_aa: CSARAGTAPNTGELFF
d_call: TRBD1; v_call: TRBV3-1; j_call: TRBJ2-5; cdr3_length: 17; clone_size: -; cdr3_nt: TGTGCCAGCAGCCGAGAGGTCCGGACAGGGGGAGAAGAGACCCAGTACTTC; cdr3_aa: CASSREVRTGGEETQYF
d_call: -; v_call: TRBV20-1; j_call: TRBJ2-7; cdr3_length: 11; clone_size: few; cdr3_nt: TGCAGTGCTAGTGGCATGAGGGAGCAGTACTTC; cdr3_aa: CSASGMREQYF
d_call: -; v_call: TRBV29-1; j_call: TRBJ2-3; cdr3_length: 12; clone_size: few; cdr3_nt: TGCAGCGTTCAAACAGGAGCAGATACGCAGTATTTT; cdr3_aa: CSVQTGADTQYF
d_call: -; v_call: TRBV6-2/TRBV6-3; j_call: TRBJ1-5; cdr3_length: 15; clone_size: -; cdr3_nt: TGTGCCAGCAGTTACGTTTTCCCGAGCAATCAGCCCCAGCATTTT; cdr3_aa: CASSYVFPSNQPQHF
d_call: -; v_call: TRBV12-3/TRBV12-4; j_call: TRBJ1-6; cdr3_length: 11; clone_size: few; cdr3_nt: TGTGCCAGCAGTTTAGGACTTCGCCTCCACTTT; cdr3_aa: CASSLGLRLHF
d_call: -; v_call: TRBV5-1; j_call: TRBJ2-1; cdr3_length: 16; clone_size: -; cdr3_nt: TGCGCCAGCACCTGGGCAGGGGATGGTTCCTACAATGAGCAGTTCTTC; cdr3_aa: CASTWAGDGSYNEQFF
d_call: -; v_call: TRBV7-2; j_call: TRBJ2-5; cdr3_length: 13; clone_size: many; cdr3_nt: TGTGCCAGCAGCAGACAGGCCCAAGAGACCCAGTACTTC; cdr3_aa: CASSRQAQETQYF
d_call: -; v_call: TRBV10-3; j_call: TRBJ2-2; cdr3_length: 15; clone_size: -; cdr3_nt: TGTGCCATCAGTGGGTGGCAGGAGAACACCGGGGAGCTGTTTTTT; cdr3_aa: CAISGWQENTGELFF
d_call: -; v_call: TRBV5-1; j_call: TRBJ2-7; cdr3_length: 17; clone_size: -; cdr3_nt: TGCGCCAGCAGCTCTTGGCCCGCTTCGGACAGAATCTACGAGCAGTACTTC; cdr3_aa: CASSSWPASDRIYEQYF
d_call: -; v_call: TRBV24-1; j_call: TRBJ2-1; cdr3_length: 16; clone_size: -; cdr3_nt: TGTGCCACCAGTGATTTGACCGGTGGAGGGTACAATGAGCAGTTCTTC; cdr3_aa: CATSDLTGGGYNEQFF
d_call: -; v_call: TRBV7-2; j_call: TRBJ2-1; cdr3_length: 15; clone_size: -; cdr3_nt: TGTGCCAGCAGCTTAGAGGGGGGCTTAAACAATGAGCAGTTCTTC; cdr3_aa: CASSLEGGLNNEQFF
d_call: TRBD1; v_call: TRBV7-2; j_call: TRBJ1-1; cdr3_length: 15; clone_size: few; cdr3_nt: TGTGCCAGCAGCCCCCGCCCCAGGGGGGCCACTGAAGCTTTCTTT; cdr3_aa: CASSPRPRGATEAFF
d_call: -; v_call: TRBV9; j_call: TRBJ2-1; cdr3_length: 16; clone_size: -; cdr3_nt: TGTGCCAGCAGCGTAGCACAGCGAAGCTCCTACAATGAGCAGTTCTTC; cdr3_aa: CASSVAQRSSYNEQFF
d_call: TRBD2; v_call: TRBV20-1; j_call: TRBJ2-1; cdr3_length: 14; clone_size: few; cdr3_nt: TGCAGTGCTAGGGGACTAGCAGATATCAATGAGCAGTTCTTC; cdr3_aa: CSARGLADINEQFF
d_call: -; v_call: TRBV27; j_call: TRBJ1-1; cdr3_length: 14; clone_size: few; cdr3_nt: TGTGCCAGCAGTTTTTTTGGTTCAGACACTGAAGCTTTCTTT; cdr3_aa: CASSFFGSDTEAFF
d_call: -; v_call: TRBV15; j_call: TRBJ2-1; cdr3_length: 16; clone_size: -; cdr3_nt: TGTGCCACCAGCAGAGATCGGCTCGCGAGGGCAAATGAGCAGTTCTTC; cdr3_aa: CATSRDRLARANEQFF
d_call: TRBD1; v_call: TRBV6-1; j_call: TRBJ2-5; cdr3_length: 15; clone_size: -; cdr3_nt: TGTGCCAGCACCTCATTGACAGGGGGCTGGGAGACCCAGTACTTC; cdr3_aa: CASTSLTGGWETQYF
d_call: TRBD1; v_call: TRBV18; j_call: TRBJ2-2; cdr3_length: 16; clone_size: few; cdr3_nt: TGTGCCAGCTCACCAGGGTCGGGACAGTTCGCCGGGGAGCTGTTTTTT; cdr3_aa: CASSPGSGQFAGELFF
d_call: -; v_call: TRBV7-2; j_call: TRBJ2-1; cdr3_length: 13; clone_size: -; cdr3_nt: TGTGCCAGCAGCTTAGCCTCGGGGGCTCGAAAGTTCTTC; cdr3_aa: CASSLASGARKFF
d_call: -; v_call: TRBV6-2/TRBV6-3; j_call: TRBJ1-3; cdr3_length: 16; clone_size: -; cdr3_nt: TGTGCCAGCAGTCGAAACCGGGATCTCTCTGGAAACACCATATATTTT; cdr3_aa: CASSRNRDLSGNTIYF
d_call: -; v_call: TRBV6-1; j_call: TRBJ2-5; cdr3_length: 14; clone_size: -; cdr3_nt: TGTGCCAGCATCTCCGGGGTCGTCGAAGAGACCCAGTACTTC; cdr3_aa: CASISGVVEETQYF
d_call: -; v_call: TRBV9; j_call: TRBJ2-1; cdr3_length: 17; clone_size: -; cdr3_nt: TGTGCCAGCAGCGTAGAAGCCCGGATAGGGGGGGTAAATGAGCAGTTCTTC; cdr3_aa: CASSVEARIGGVNEQFF
d_call: TRBD2; v_call: TRBV20-1; j_call: TRBJ2-1; cdr3_length: 15; clone_size: -; cdr3_nt: TGCAGTGCTCCGCCCCTAGCGGAAGCCTACAATGAGCAGTTCTTC; cdr3_aa: CSAPPLAEAYNEQFF
d_call: -; v_call: TRBV18; j_call: TRBJ1-1; cdr3_length: 16; clone_size: few; cdr3_nt: TGTGCCAGCTCACCACCCGGGGGGCGTGTCAGCACTGAAGCTTTCTTT; cdr3_aa: CASSPPGGRVSTEAFF
d_call: -; v_call: TRBV20-1; j_call: TRBJ2-1; cdr3_length: 16; clone_size: -; cdr3_nt: TGCAGTGCTAGATTAGTAGGGCTACCCTTCGGCAATGAGCAGTTCTTC; cdr3_aa: CSARLVGLPFGNEQFF
d_call: TRBD1; v_call: TRBV5-1; j_call: TRBJ2-6; cdr3_length: 19; clone_size: -; cdr3_nt: TGCGCCAGCCACACCGGGACAGGGGGAATAGGCTCTGGGGCCAACGTCCTGACTTTC; cdr3_aa: CASHTGTGGIGSGANVLTF
d_call: -; v_call: TRBV20-1; j_call: TRBJ1-5; cdr3_length: 14; clone_size: -; cdr3_nt: TGCAGTGCTAGAGATGGCACAGGCAATCAGCCCCAGCATTTT; cdr3_aa: CSARDGTGNQPQHF
d_call: -; v_call: TRBV28; j_call: TRBJ2-1; cdr3_length: 15; clone_size: few; cdr3_nt: TGTGCCAGCAGTGGGGTCGGAGTTAGGGTGGATGAGCAGTTCTTC; cdr3_aa: CASSGVGVRVDEQFF
d_call: -; v_call: TRBV12-3/TRBV12-4; j_call: TRBJ2-1; cdr3_length: 18; clone_size: -; cdr3_nt: TGTGCCAGCAGTTTAGGAGGGGTCGCGAGGACTTTATACAATGAGCAGTTCTTC; cdr3_aa: CASSLGGVARTLYNEQFF
d_call: TRBD2; v_call: TRBV18; j_call: TRBJ2-1; cdr3_length: 18; clone_size: few; cdr3_nt: TGTGCCAGCTCACCACAGGGCGGGAGAGTCCTCTCCTACAATGAGCAGTTCTTC; cdr3_aa: CASSPQGGRVLSYNEQFF
d_call: TRBD2; v_call: TRBV7-2; j_call: TRBJ2-1; cdr3_length: 12; clone_size: few; cdr3_nt: TGTGCCGCTGGTAGCGGGAGGGCCGATCAGTTCTTC; cdr3_aa: CAAGSGRADQFF